What follows is one T cell receptor beta chain and its context. The CDR3 has 15 amino acids. Germline assignment: CDR1 WSHSY and CDR2 SAAADI. V lost 4 bases, J lost 3 bases, and 14 bases lay in between. The data were taken from a study of control samples from healthy donors and cancer patients. Assay: immunoSEQ multiplex PCR; the TCRdb copy retains only in-frame clones and omits some. The repertoire includes more than 45,000 clones, 91% of them detected once, and around 1% sits in the top ten. This chain joins TRBV10-2 and TRBJ2-3; the D gene is possibly TRBD1 (8 bases). Sequencing input: PBMCs. This TCR derives from a man aged 30-40 years with colorectal cancer. CDR3 in amino acids: CASSGTGRGTDTQYF. In DNA form, the CDR3 reads TGCGCCAGCAGTGGGACAGGGAGGGGGACAGATACGCAGTATTTT.